This T cell receptor (beta chain) was recovered during a study of cytomegalovirus exposure and HLA in healthy donors. About the study: Genetic ancestry analysis placed over 75% of the 410 or so donors that were genotyped in the Caucasian-associated cluster.

60 Vbeta and 13 Jbeta primers were used in PCR. Clones were read by immunoSEQ multiplex PCR, and TCRdb kept only the in-frame ones, dropping some. The sample lists 100,000 to 140,000 clones, roughly 80% seen once, with around 2% in the top ten. The CDR3 runs 15 residues. CDR1 is SEHNR and CDR2 is FQNEAQ in the germline V gene (reference sequence). With V trimmed by 5 bases and J by 5 bases, 12 bases remained unmatched. Overall study results and limits: A highly shared variant cluster was judged a likely technical artifact. Researchers counted around 170 TCR beta chains as cytomegalovirus-associated.

About this clone: The antigen remains unidentified.

Sequencing was carried out using PBMCs. The TCR comes from a man aged 25-45 years in good health and CMV-seronegative. This chain joins TRBV7-9 and TRBJ2-7; 7 nucleotides agree with TRBD2. CDR3 loop: CASSPVAGGPNEQYF. The DNA of the CDR3 is TGTGCCAGCAGCCCGGTAGCGGGTGGTCCCAACGAGCAGTACTTC.